Listed below are T cell receptor beta chains from one sample, sequenced in a study of early T cells in non-severe SARS-CoV-2 infection. TCRdb independently ran MiXCR on the 5' RACE reads; one entry per CDR3 protein. The sample records 85,000 to 100,000 distinct CDR3 sequences, roughly 17% being singletons. The sequencing input was whole blood. These receptors came from an adult who was a healthcare worker with PCR-confirmed SARS-CoV-2 infection or an uninfected control (not recorded which). The CDR3 runs from the conserved cysteine through the conserved F or W. Fields, in order: D gene, clone size, V gene, J gene, CDR3 DNA, CDR3 protein. D genes are given only for firm matches. Clone size, where shown, is once, few, many, or a class for clones that have expanded.

d_gene: -; abundance: few; v_gene: TRBV7-2; j_gene: TRBJ2-7; CDR3nt: TGTGCCAGCAGCTTAATGAGAACCAAATTTTACGAGCAGTACTTC; CDR3aa: CASSLMRTKFYEQYF
d_gene: -; abundance: -; v_gene: TRBV28; j_gene: TRBJ2-3; CDR3nt: TGTGCCAGCAGTTTACCCGGGCTCATGGGGGCAGATACGCAGTATTTT; CDR3aa: CASSLPGLMGADTQYF
d_gene: -; abundance: few; v_gene: TRBV6-5; j_gene: TRBJ2-1; CDR3nt: TGTGCCAGCAGTTACGCTGAGCAGTTCTTC; CDR3aa: CASSYAEQFF
d_gene: TRBD2; abundance: -; v_gene: TRBV30; j_gene: TRBJ2-7; CDR3nt: TGTGTCTGGAGTCGGGACTACTCCTACGAGCAGTACTTC; CDR3aa: CVWSRDYSYEQYF
d_gene: -; abundance: -; v_gene: TRBV6-2/TRBV6-3; j_gene: TRBJ2-7; CDR3nt: TGTGCCAGCTCGGTGGAAATGAGATTCGAGCAGTACTTC; CDR3aa: CASSVEMRFEQYF
d_gene: TRBD1; abundance: few; v_gene: TRBV29-1; j_gene: TRBJ1-1; CDR3nt: TGCAGCGTCATGACAGGGGCCTATGGTGAAGCTTTCTTT; CDR3aa: CSVMTGAYGEAFF
d_gene: -; abundance: -; v_gene: TRBV7-6; j_gene: TRBJ2-5; CDR3nt: TGTGCCAGCAGCTACTTACCTCGGTGGGAGACCCAGTACTTC; CDR3aa: CASSYLPRWETQYF
d_gene: -; abundance: few; v_gene: TRBV7-2; j_gene: TRBJ2-7; CDR3nt: TGTGCCAGCAGCTTAGTCCCGCTAGCTCCCTACGAGCAGTACTTC; CDR3aa: CASSLVPLAPYEQYF
d_gene: -; abundance: -; v_gene: TRBV15; j_gene: TRBJ1-1; CDR3nt: TGTGCCACCAGCAGAAAGCAGGGCGACACTGAAGCTTTCTTT; CDR3aa: CATSRKQGDTEAFF
d_gene: -; abundance: -; v_gene: TRBV20-1; j_gene: TRBJ2-3; CDR3nt: TGCAGTGCTAGAGATCCGGGTAGAGGGGAGACAGATACGCAGTATTTT; CDR3aa: CSARDPGRGETDTQYF
d_gene: -; abundance: -; v_gene: TRBV7-9; j_gene: TRBJ1-2; CDR3nt: TGTGCCAGCAGGCCAACAGGGTCCTATGGCTACACCTTC; CDR3aa: CASRPTGSYGYTF
d_gene: TRBD2; abundance: many; v_gene: TRBV7-9; j_gene: TRBJ2-1; CDR3nt: TGTGCCAGTAGGATGGGGACTAGCGGGAGGACCTCCAACAATGAGCAGTTCTTC; CDR3aa: CASRMGTSGRTSNNEQFF
d_gene: TRBD1; abundance: many; v_gene: TRBV12-3/TRBV12-4; j_gene: TRBJ1-2; CDR3nt: TGTGCCAGCACTCCGGACAGGACGGTAGGCTACACCTTC; CDR3aa: CASTPDRTVGYTF
d_gene: TRBD1; abundance: few; v_gene: TRBV29-1; j_gene: TRBJ2-3; CDR3nt: TGCAGCGTTGAAAAACCCCGGGACAGGGGCACAGATACGCAGTATTTT; CDR3aa: CSVEKPRDRGTDTQYF
d_gene: TRBD2; abundance: -; v_gene: TRBV6-2/TRBV6-3; j_gene: TRBJ2-2; CDR3nt: TGTGCCAGCAGTTACCTGGGGGGGACCGGGGAGCTGTTTTTT; CDR3aa: CASSYLGGTGELFF
d_gene: -; abundance: many; v_gene: TRBV21-1; j_gene: TRBJ2-3; CDR3nt: TGTGCCAGCATCCGCCCGGGGGGGGATAGCACAGATACGCAGTATTTT; CDR3aa: CASIRPGGDSTDTQYF
d_gene: -; abundance: few; v_gene: TRBV24-1; j_gene: TRBJ2-1; CDR3nt: TGTGCCACCAGTGATTTGGGAGGGACGGTGCAGTTCTTC; CDR3aa: CATSDLGGTVQFF
d_gene: -; abundance: -; v_gene: TRBV29-1; j_gene: TRBJ1-1; CDR3nt: TGCAGCATAATTAGGAACACTGAAGCTTTCTTT; CDR3aa: CSIIRNTEAFF
d_gene: TRBD1; abundance: few; v_gene: TRBV15; j_gene: TRBJ2-1; CDR3nt: TGTGCCACCAGCAGAGACGGACAGGGCTACAATGAGCAGTTCTTC; CDR3aa: CATSRDGQGYNEQFF
d_gene: -; abundance: -; v_gene: TRBV3-2; j_gene: TRBJ2-4; CDR3nt: TGTGCCAGCAGCCAAGGTTCGGGGGCCAAGGGGAACATTCAGTACTTC; CDR3aa: CASSQGSGAKGNIQYF
d_gene: -; abundance: many; v_gene: TRBV5-4; j_gene: TRBJ2-1; CDR3nt: TGTGCCAGCAGCTTGTGGGGGGCCGGCAATGAGCAGTTCTTC; CDR3aa: CASSLWGAGNEQFF
d_gene: -; abundance: few; v_gene: TRBV2; j_gene: TRBJ2-4; CDR3nt: TGTGCCAGCAGTGACAGGAAAAACATTCAGTACTTC; CDR3aa: CASSDRKNIQYF
d_gene: TRBD2; abundance: -; v_gene: TRBV5-4; j_gene: TRBJ2-7; CDR3nt: TGTGCCAGCAGCCTCCGGACTAGCGACGAGCAGTACTTC; CDR3aa: CASSLRTSDEQYF
d_gene: -; abundance: -; v_gene: TRBV15; j_gene: TRBJ1-5; CDR3nt: TGTGCCACCAGCAGAGACCCGAACCAGGGAGCTAATCAGCCCCAGCATTTT; CDR3aa: CATSRDPNQGANQPQHF